A selection of T cell receptor beta chains follows, all from one sample in a study of human T cells and chemical hapten exposure. In TCRdb, the 5' RACE reads were re-called with MiXCR into one record per CDR3 protein. The table lists under 100,000 distinct CDR3 sequences, approximately 15% of them singletons. Source of these receptors: a female donor in good health. Each CDR3 is given without its conserved first and last residue. D genes are given only for firm matches. Clone size is shown for a subset of rows, as once, few, many or a class of expanded clone.

j_call: TRBJ1-5
d_call: NA
v_call: TRBV7-8
clone_size: few
cdr3_aa: ASSLRGPYQPQH

j_call: TRBJ2-4
d_call: NA
v_call: TRBV4-1
clone_size: NA
cdr3_aa: ASSHLSPGNIQY

j_call: TRBJ2-4
d_call: TRBD1
v_call: TRBV12-3/TRBV12-4
clone_size: NA
cdr3_aa: ASSFGKGAPVNIQY

j_call: TRBJ2-1
d_call: NA
v_call: TRBV19
clone_size: NA
cdr3_aa: ASSGRRTGSYNEQF

j_call: TRBJ2-7
d_call: TRBD1
v_call: TRBV27
clone_size: many
cdr3_aa: ASSRDRNSYEQY

j_call: TRBJ2-5
d_call: TRBD1
v_call: TRBV6-5
clone_size: few
cdr3_aa: ASSYSITGGQETQY

j_call: TRBJ1-2
d_call: NA
v_call: TRBV29-1
clone_size: few
cdr3_aa: SVDPALQETSYGYT

j_call: TRBJ2-1
d_call: NA
v_call: TRBV6-2/TRBV6-3
clone_size: NA
cdr3_aa: ASSNSGSVRPSNEQF

j_call: TRBJ2-6
d_call: NA
v_call: TRBV6-6
clone_size: few
cdr3_aa: ASSYAGDGANVLT

j_call: TRBJ2-3
d_call: NA
v_call: TRBV27
clone_size: NA
cdr3_aa: ASSPGTPSYTDTQY

j_call: TRBJ1-3
d_call: NA
v_call: TRBV18
clone_size: NA
cdr3_aa: ASSPSGDSGNTIY

j_call: TRBJ2-3
d_call: NA
v_call: TRBV29-1
clone_size: few
cdr3_aa: SVDPGTDTQY

j_call: TRBJ2-1
d_call: NA
v_call: TRBV4-1
clone_size: NA
cdr3_aa: ASSLAGAYNEQF

j_call: TRBJ2-7
d_call: NA
v_call: TRBV18
clone_size: few
cdr3_aa: ASSSGADYEQY

j_call: TRBJ1-2
d_call: NA
v_call: TRBV25-1
clone_size: NA
cdr3_aa: ASSLSGAANYGYT

j_call: TRBJ1-5
d_call: NA
v_call: TRBV29-1
clone_size: few
cdr3_aa: SVEVGGHQH

j_call: TRBJ2-1
d_call: NA
v_call: TRBV6-5
clone_size: few
cdr3_aa: ASSYKGEGEQF

j_call: TRBJ1-2
d_call: NA
v_call: TRBV3-1
clone_size: few
cdr3_aa: ASSQDELDYT

j_call: TRBJ2-6
d_call: NA
v_call: TRBV5-6
clone_size: many
cdr3_aa: ASSLGVSGANVLT

j_call: TRBJ1-5
d_call: NA
v_call: TRBV19
clone_size: NA
cdr3_aa: ASSISQTINQPQH

j_call: TRBJ2-3
d_call: TRBD2
v_call: TRBV6-1
clone_size: NA
cdr3_aa: ASSEIGGGWADTQY

j_call: TRBJ2-7
d_call: TRBD1
v_call: TRBV20-1
clone_size: NA
cdr3_aa: SARDRTGVHEQY

j_call: TRBJ1-3
d_call: NA
v_call: TRBV12-3/TRBV12-4
clone_size: NA
cdr3_aa: ASSLGFSSGNTIY

j_call: TRBJ2-1
d_call: TRBD1
v_call: TRBV30
clone_size: few
cdr3_aa: AWSGQGVNEQF

j_call: TRBJ1-1
d_call: TRBD1
v_call: TRBV28
clone_size: few
cdr3_aa: ASLGGTGSDAF

j_call: TRBJ1-1
d_call: NA
v_call: TRBV3-1
clone_size: NA
cdr3_aa: ASSQEGGIGTEAF

j_call: TRBJ1-1
d_call: NA
v_call: TRBV7-9
clone_size: once
cdr3_aa: ASSSEGGRINEAF

j_call: TRBJ2-3
d_call: TRBD2
v_call: TRBV7-2
clone_size: few
cdr3_aa: ASSTDLAGGTDTQY

j_call: TRBJ1-5
d_call: TRBD1
v_call: TRBV24-1
clone_size: few
cdr3_aa: ATSDLRRQGFQPQH

j_call: TRBJ1-2
d_call: NA
v_call: TRBV5-6
clone_size: NA
cdr3_aa: ASSPLQGAYGYT

j_call: TRBJ1-1
d_call: TRBD1
v_call: TRBV7-9
clone_size: NA
cdr3_aa: ASSAQGARTEAF

j_call: TRBJ1-5
d_call: NA
v_call: TRBV12-5
clone_size: few
cdr3_aa: ASGFGGGSNQPQH

j_call: TRBJ2-7
d_call: TRBD2
v_call: TRBV20-1
clone_size: NA
cdr3_aa: SARGTSGIYEQY

j_call: TRBJ1-1
d_call: NA
v_call: TRBV9
clone_size: few
cdr3_aa: ASSVGQGGTEAF

j_call: TRBJ2-1
d_call: TRBD2
v_call: TRBV7-9
clone_size: few
cdr3_aa: ASSLMGGGYNEQF

j_call: TRBJ1-4
d_call: NA
v_call: TRBV29-1
clone_size: NA
cdr3_aa: SVGAGAGEKLF

j_call: TRBJ1-1
d_call: TRBD1
v_call: TRBV2
clone_size: few
cdr3_aa: ASSAGGKSTEAF

j_call: TRBJ2-3
d_call: NA
v_call: TRBV5-1
clone_size: few
cdr3_aa: ASSAGGQGGDTQY

j_call: TRBJ2-3
d_call: NA
v_call: TRBV10-3
clone_size: few
cdr3_aa: AISGKGSTDTQY

j_call: TRBJ2-5
d_call: NA
v_call: TRBV18
clone_size: few
cdr3_aa: ASSLVGGVQETQY

j_call: TRBJ2-1
d_call: NA
v_call: TRBV5-1
clone_size: few
cdr3_aa: ASSLALSSSYNEQF

j_call: TRBJ2-3
d_call: NA
v_call: TRBV29-1
clone_size: NA
cdr3_aa: SVKYDGGRTDTQY

j_call: TRBJ2-7
d_call: NA
v_call: TRBV2
clone_size: few
cdr3_aa: ASTKSNLPYEQY

j_call: TRBJ1-5
d_call: NA
v_call: TRBV6-6
clone_size: NA
cdr3_aa: ASSYSMGGYGQPQH

j_call: TRBJ1-6
d_call: NA
v_call: TRBV5-1
clone_size: many
cdr3_aa: ASSLGTAKYNSPLH

j_call: TRBJ2-3
d_call: TRBD2
v_call: TRBV6-2/TRBV6-3
clone_size: few
cdr3_aa: ASSYSAGRGGTDTQY

j_call: TRBJ1-6
d_call: NA
v_call: TRBV5-8
clone_size: few
cdr3_aa: ASSLRSSYNSPLH

j_call: TRBJ1-5
d_call: NA
v_call: TRBV12-3/TRBV12-4
clone_size: NA
cdr3_aa: ASSLEAQGGNQPQH

j_call: TRBJ2-3
d_call: TRBD2
v_call: TRBV2
clone_size: medium-sized
cdr3_aa: AGGLGADTQY

j_call: TRBJ2-7
d_call: TRBD2
v_call: TRBV7-6
clone_size: many
cdr3_aa: ASSRTGLADYEQY

j_call: TRBJ2-5
d_call: TRBD2
v_call: TRBV5-1
clone_size: NA
cdr3_aa: ASSGTSGRAETQY

j_call: TRBJ2-1
d_call: TRBD1
v_call: TRBV20-1
clone_size: once
cdr3_aa: SVADRGRSNEQF

j_call: TRBJ1-6
d_call: NA
v_call: TRBV5-1
clone_size: few
cdr3_aa: ASSPFGDSPLH

j_call: TRBJ2-2
d_call: NA
v_call: TRBV5-1
clone_size: NA
cdr3_aa: ASSLTQQGNTGELF

j_call: TRBJ1-2
d_call: TRBD1
v_call: TRBV6-5
clone_size: few
cdr3_aa: ASSSTGDYGYT

j_call: TRBJ1-5
d_call: NA
v_call: TRBV30
clone_size: NA
cdr3_aa: AWSVQSNQPQH